The present T cell receptor (beta chain) was sequenced within a study of early T cells in non-severe SARS-CoV-2 infection. Study overall: The chains were unpaired, and the sequenced material was bulk RNA from unsorted whole blood.

Points from the study as a whole: Reliance on VDJdb matching favored anti-spike CD8 responses; private and CD4 specificities were missed.

This clonotype was seen at least ten times. Its target is not known. V dropped 2 bases and J dropped 1 base, with 3 bases sitting between them. This CDR3 has 13 amino acids. Individual cDNA molecules received unique molecular identifiers. TCRdb recomputed calls from the 5' RACE reads with MiXCR, one row per CDR3 protein. This table holds 40,000 to 55,000 distinct CDR3 sequences, roughly 7% found once. This receptor was obtained from an adult who was a healthcare worker with PCR-confirmed SARS-CoV-2 infection or an uninfected control (not recorded which). The specimen was whole blood. The chain joins TRBV12-3 or TRBV12-4 to TRBJ1-5, with D hard to call. CDR3 loop: CASSLLSNQPQHF. Here the CDR3 DNA reads TGTGCCAGCAGTTTATTGAGCAATCAGCCCCAGCATTTT.